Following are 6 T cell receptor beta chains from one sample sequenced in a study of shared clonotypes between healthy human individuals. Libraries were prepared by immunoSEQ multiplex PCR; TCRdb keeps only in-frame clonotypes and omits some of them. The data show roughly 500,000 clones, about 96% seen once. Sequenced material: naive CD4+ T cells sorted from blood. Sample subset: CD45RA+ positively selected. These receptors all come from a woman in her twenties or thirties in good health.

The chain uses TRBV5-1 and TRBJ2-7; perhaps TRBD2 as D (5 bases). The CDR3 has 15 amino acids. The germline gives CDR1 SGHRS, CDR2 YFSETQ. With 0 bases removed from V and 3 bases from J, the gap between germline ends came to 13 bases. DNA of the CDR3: TGCGCCAGCAGCTTGGGTGCGGCGGAGGACTACGAGCAGTACTTC. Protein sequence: CASSLGAAEDYEQYF. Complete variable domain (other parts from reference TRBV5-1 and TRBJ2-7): KAGVTQTPRYLIKTRGQQVTLSCSPISGHRSVSWYQQTPGQGLQFLFEYFSETQRNKGNFPGRFSGRQFSNSRSEMNVSTLELGDSALYLCASSLGAAEDYEQYFGPGTRLTVT.

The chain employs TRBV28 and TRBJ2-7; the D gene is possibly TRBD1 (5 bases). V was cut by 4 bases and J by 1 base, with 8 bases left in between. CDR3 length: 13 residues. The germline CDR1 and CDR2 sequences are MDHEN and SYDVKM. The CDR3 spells CASSSDTSYEQYF. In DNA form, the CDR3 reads TGTGCCAGCAGTTCGGACACGTCCTACGAGCAGTACTTC.

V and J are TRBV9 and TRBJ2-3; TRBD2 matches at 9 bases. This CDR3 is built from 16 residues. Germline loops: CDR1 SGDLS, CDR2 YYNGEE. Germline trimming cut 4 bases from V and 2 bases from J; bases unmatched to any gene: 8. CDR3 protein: CASSLGLASPTDTQYF. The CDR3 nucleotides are TGTGCCAGCAGCTTAGGACTAGCGTCACCCACAGATACGCAGTATTTT.

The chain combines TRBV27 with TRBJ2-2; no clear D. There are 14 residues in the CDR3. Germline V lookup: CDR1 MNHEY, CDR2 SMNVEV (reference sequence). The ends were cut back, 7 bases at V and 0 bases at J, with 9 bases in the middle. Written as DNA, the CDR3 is TGTGCCAGCATCAAGACACCGAACACCGGGGAGCTGTTTTTT. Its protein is CASIKTPNTGELFF.

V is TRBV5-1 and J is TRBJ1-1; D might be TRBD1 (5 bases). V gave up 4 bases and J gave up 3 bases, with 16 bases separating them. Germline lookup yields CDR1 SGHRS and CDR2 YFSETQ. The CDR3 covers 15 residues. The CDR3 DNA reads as TGCGCCAGCAGCATCCGACGGGGCGAGGACACTGAAGCTTTCTTT. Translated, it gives CASSIRRGEDTEAFF.

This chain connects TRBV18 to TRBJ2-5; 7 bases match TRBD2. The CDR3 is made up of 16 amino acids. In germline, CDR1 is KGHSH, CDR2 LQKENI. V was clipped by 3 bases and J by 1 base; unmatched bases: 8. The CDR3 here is CASSPRGGRGQETQYF. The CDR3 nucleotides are TGTGCCAGCTCACCTAGGGGCGGGAGAGGCCAAGAGACCCAGTACTTC.